This record concerns one T cell receptor (beta chain) sequence. This sample was included in a study of T cells in Graves' hyperthyroidism and ophthalmopathy. Authors of the study amplified TCR beta CDR3 regions from RNA transcripts. Primed by the HTBI set, a first-round RT-PCR was run on the TCR CDR3. Each CDR3 protein is one row after TCRdb ran MiXCR on the multiplex PCR reads. This table holds approximately 590,000 distinct CDR3 sequences, 15% to 19% found once. The material sequenced was blood. This clonotype was obtained from a woman in her thirties with Graves' hyperthyroidism.

CDR3 coding DNA: TGTGCCAGCAGTCGGGGACAGAATAATTCACCCCTCCACTTT. Protein: CASSRGQNNSPLHF. J is TRBJ1-6 and V is TRBV6-1; the match to TRBD1 covers 7 bases. The germline V gene encodes CDR1 MNHNS and CDR2 SASEGT. V shed 5 bases and J 5 bases; nucleotides not matched to a gene: 3. The CDR3 spans 14 residues.